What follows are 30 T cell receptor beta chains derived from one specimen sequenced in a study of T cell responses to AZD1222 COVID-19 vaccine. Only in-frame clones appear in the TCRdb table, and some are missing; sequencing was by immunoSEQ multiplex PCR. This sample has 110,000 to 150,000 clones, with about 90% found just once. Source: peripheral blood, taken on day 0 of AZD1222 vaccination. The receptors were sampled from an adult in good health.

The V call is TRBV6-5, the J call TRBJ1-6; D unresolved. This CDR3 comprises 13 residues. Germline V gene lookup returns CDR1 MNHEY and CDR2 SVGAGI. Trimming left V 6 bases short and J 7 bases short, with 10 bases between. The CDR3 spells CASSPGLNSPLHF. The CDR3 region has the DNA TGTGCCAGCAGCCCGGGGTTGAATTCACCCCTCCACTTT.

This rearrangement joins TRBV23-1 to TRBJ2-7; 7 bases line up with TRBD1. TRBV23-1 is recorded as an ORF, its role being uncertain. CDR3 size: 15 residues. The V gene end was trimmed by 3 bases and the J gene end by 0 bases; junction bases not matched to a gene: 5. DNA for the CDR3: TGCGCCAGCAGTCATCTGGGACAGCTCTCCTACGAGCAGTACTTC. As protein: CASSHLGQLSYEQYF.

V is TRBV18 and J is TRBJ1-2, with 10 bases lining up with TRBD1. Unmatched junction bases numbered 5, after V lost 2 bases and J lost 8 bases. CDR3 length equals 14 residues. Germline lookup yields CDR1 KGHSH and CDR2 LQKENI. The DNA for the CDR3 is TGTGCCAGCTCACCAGGGACAGGGGTTACCGGCTACACCTTC. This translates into CASSPGTGVTGYTF.

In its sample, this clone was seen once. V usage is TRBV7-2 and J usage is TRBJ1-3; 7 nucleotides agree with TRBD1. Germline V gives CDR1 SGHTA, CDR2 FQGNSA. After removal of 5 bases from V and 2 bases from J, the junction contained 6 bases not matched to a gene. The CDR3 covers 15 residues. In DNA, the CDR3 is TGTGCCAGCAGCCCAGGGGGGTTAGCTGGAAACACCATATATTTT. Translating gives CASSPGGLAGNTIYF.

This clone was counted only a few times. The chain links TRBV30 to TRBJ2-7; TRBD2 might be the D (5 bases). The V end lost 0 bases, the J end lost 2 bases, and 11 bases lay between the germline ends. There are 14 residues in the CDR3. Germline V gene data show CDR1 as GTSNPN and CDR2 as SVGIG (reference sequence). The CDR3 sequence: CAWSVLTGTYEQYF. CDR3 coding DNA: TGTGCCTGGAGTGTACTGACGGGAACCTACGAGCAGTACTTC.

CDR3 region: CASSFTGGYQNIQYF. CDR3 coding DNA: TGTGCCAGCAGTTTCACAGGGGGCTACCAAAACATTCAGTACTTC. The rearrangement joins TRBV28 to TRBJ2-4; 9 bases agree with TRBD1. Unmatched junction bases numbered 5, after V lost 3 bases and J lost 5 bases. This CDR3 has 15 residues. Germline lookup yields CDR1 MDHEN and CDR2 SYDVKM.

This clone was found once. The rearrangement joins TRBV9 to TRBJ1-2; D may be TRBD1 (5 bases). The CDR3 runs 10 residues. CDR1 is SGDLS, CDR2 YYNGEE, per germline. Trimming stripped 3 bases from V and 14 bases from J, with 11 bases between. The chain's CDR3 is CASSADRRTF. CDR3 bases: TGTGCCAGCAGCGCTGACAGAAGGACCTTC. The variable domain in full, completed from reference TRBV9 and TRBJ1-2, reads DSGVTQTPKHLITATGQRVTLRCSPRSGDLSVYWYQQSLDQGLQFLIQYYNGEERAKGNILERFSAQQFPDLHSELNLSSLELGDSALYFCASSADRRTFGSGTRLTVV.

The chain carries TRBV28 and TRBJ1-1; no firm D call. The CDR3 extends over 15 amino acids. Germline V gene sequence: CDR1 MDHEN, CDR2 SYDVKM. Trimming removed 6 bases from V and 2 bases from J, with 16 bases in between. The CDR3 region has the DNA TGTGCCAGCAGCCAGCTATCCGGATTAAACACTGAAGCTTTCTTT. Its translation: CASSQLSGLNTEAFF.

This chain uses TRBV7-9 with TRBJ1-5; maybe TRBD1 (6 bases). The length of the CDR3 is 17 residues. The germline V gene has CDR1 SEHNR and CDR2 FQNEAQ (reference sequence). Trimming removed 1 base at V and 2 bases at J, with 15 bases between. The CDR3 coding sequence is TGTGCCAGCAGCTTAGTGCAGCTGGACAGCGGCAATCAGCCCCAGCATTTT. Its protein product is CASSLVQLDSGNQPQHF.

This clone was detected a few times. In nucleotides, the CDR3 is TGCGCCAGCAGCTTGGACAGGGTGGGGTCTGGCTACACCTTC. Protein sequence: CASSLDRVGSGYTF. This chain connects TRBV5-1 to TRBJ1-2; D is possibly TRBD1 (6 bases). Per the germline V gene, CDR1 is SGHRS and CDR2 is YFSETQ. The V and J ends lost 0 bases and 7 bases respectively, with 13 bases between them. The CDR3 extends over 14 amino acids.

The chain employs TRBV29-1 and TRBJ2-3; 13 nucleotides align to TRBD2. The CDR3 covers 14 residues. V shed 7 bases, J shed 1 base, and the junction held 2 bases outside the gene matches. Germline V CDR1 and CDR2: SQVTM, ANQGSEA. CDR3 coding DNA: TGCAGCGGGGGACTAGCGGGGCGCACAGATACGCAGTATTTT. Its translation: CSGGLAGRTDTQYF.

CDR3 nucleotide sequence: TGTGCCAGTAGTATTTTCGACTATGGCTACACCTTC. Amino acid sequence: CASSIFDYGYTF. V gene TRBV19 combines with J gene TRBJ1-2; D ambiguous. Germline values: CDR1 LNHDA, CDR2 SQIVND (reference sequence). V was clipped by 3 bases and J by 3 bases, with 5 bases between them. There are 12 residues in the CDR3.

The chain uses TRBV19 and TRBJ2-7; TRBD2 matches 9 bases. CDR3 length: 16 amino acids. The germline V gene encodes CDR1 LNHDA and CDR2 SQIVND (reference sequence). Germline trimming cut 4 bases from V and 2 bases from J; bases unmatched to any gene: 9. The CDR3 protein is CASSTASGKLPYEQYF. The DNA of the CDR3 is TGTGCCAGTAGTACGGCTAGCGGGAAATTACCCTACGAGCAGTACTTC.

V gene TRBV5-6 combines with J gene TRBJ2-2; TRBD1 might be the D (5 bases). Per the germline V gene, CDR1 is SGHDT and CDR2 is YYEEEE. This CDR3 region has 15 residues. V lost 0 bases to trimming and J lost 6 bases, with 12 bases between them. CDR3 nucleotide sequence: TGTGCCAGCAGCTTGGGGCCCCAGGGATCCGGGGAGCTGTTTTTT. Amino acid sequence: CASSLGPQGSGELFF.

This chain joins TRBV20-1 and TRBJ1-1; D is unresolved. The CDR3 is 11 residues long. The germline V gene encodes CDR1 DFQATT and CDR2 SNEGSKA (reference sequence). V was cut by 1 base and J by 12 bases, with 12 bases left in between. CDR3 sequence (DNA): TGCAGTGCTAGAGCCCGGGGATGGCCTTTCTTT. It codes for CSARARGWPFF.

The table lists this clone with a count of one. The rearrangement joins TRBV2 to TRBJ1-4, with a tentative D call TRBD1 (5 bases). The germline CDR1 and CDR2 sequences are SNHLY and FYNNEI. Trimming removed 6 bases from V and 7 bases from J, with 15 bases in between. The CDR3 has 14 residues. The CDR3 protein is CASRERGAREKLFF. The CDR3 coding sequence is TGTGCCAGCAGAGAAAGGGGTGCGCGTGAAAAACTGTTTTTT.

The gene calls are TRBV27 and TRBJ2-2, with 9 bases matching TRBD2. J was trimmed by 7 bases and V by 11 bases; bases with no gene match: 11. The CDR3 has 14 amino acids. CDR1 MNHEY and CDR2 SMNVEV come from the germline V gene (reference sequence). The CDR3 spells CASAAGGVNGELFF. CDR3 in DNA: TGTGCCTCGGCAGCGGGAGGCGTGAACGGGGAGCTGTTTTTT.

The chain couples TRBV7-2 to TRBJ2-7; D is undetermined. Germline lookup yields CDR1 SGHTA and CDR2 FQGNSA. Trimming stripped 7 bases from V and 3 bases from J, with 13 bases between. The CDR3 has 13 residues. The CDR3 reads CASKKSADYEQYF. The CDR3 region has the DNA TGTGCCAGCAAAAAGAGCGCTGACTACGAGCAGTACTTC. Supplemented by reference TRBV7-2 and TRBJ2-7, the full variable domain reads GAGVSQSPSNKVTEKGKDVELRCDPISGHTALYWYRQSLGQGLEFLIYFQGNSAPDKSGLPSDRFSAERTGGSVSTLTIQRTQQEDSAVYLCASKKSADYEQYFGPGTRLTVT.

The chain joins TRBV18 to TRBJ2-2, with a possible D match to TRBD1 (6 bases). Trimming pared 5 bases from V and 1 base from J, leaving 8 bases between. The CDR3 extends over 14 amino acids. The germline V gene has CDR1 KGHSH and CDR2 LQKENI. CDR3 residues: CASSETGNTGELFF. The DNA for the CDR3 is TGTGCCAGCTCAGAGACAGGGAACACCGGGGAGCTGTTTTTT. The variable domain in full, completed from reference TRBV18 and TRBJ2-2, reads NAGVMQNPRHLVRRRGQEARLRCSPMKGHSHVYWYRQLPEEGLKFMVYLQKENIIDESGMPKERFSAEFPKEGPSILRIQQVVRGDSAAYFCASSETGNTGELFFGEGSRLTVL.

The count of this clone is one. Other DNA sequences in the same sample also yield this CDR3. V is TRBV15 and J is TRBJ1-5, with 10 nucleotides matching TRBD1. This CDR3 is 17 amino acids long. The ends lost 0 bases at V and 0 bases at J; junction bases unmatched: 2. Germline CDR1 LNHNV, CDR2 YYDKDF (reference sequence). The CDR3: CATSREGTGDSNQPQHF. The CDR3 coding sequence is TGTGCCACCAGCAGAGAAGGGACAGGGGATAGCAATCAGCCCCAGCATTTT.

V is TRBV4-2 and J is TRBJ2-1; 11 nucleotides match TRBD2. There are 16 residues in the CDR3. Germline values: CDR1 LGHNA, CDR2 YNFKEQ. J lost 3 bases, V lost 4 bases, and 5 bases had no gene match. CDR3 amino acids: CASSPSGLAGYNEQFF. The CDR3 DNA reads TGTGCCAGCAGCCCGAGCGGACTAGCGGGCTACAATGAGCAGTTCTTC.

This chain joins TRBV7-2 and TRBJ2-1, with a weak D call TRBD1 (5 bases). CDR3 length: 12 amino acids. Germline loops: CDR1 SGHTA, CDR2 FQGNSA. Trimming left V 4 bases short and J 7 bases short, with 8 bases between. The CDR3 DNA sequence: TGTGCCAGCAGCTCGCCAGGGAATGAGCAGTTCTTC. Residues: CASSSPGNEQFF.

CDR3 DNA: TGTGCCAGCAGCGTCCCGTTAAGCGGAGGGGACCGGGAGACCCAGTACTTC. It is translated as CASSVPLSGGDRETQYF. The chain links TRBV9 to TRBJ2-5, with D tentatively TRBD2 (6 bases). V lost 2 bases and J lost 5, with 22 bases in between. Germline V gene lookup returns CDR1 SGDLS and CDR2 YYNGEE. The CDR3 is made up of 17 amino acids.

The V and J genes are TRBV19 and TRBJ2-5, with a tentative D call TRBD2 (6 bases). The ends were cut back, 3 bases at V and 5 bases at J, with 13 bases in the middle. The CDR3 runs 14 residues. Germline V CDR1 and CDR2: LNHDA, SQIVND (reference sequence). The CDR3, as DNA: TGTGCCAGTAGTATGCCGGGGGTCCGGGAGACCCAGTACTTC. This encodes CASSMPGVRETQYF. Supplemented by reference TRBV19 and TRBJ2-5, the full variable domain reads DGGITQSPKYLFRKEGQNVTLSCEQNLNHDAMYWYRQDPGQGLRLIYYSQIVNDFQKGDIAEGYSVSREKKESFPLTVTSAQKNPTAFYLCASSMPGVRETQYFGPGTRLLVL.

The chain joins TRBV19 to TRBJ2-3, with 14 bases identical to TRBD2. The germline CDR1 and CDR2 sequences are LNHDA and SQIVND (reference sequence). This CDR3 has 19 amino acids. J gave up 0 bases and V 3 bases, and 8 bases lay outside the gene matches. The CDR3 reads CASSMAGTSGSSSTDTQYF. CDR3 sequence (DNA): TGTGCCAGTAGTATGGCCGGGACTAGCGGGAGTTCGAGCACAGATACGCAGTATTTT.

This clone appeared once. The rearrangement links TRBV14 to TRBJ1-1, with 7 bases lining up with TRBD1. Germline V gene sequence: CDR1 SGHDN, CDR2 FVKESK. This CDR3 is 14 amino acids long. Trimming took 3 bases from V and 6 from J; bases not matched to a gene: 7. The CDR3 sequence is CASSQETGTPEAFF. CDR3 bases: TGTGCCAGCAGCCAGGAGACAGGGACCCCTGAAGCTTTCTTT.

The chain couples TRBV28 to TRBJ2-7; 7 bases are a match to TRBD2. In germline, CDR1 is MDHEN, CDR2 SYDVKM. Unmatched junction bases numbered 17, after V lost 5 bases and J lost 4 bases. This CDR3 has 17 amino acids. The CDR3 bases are TGTGCCAGCAGTCCTTTAGAGCTAGGGGAGCGGGGTTACGAGCAGTACTTC. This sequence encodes CASSPLELGERGYEQYF. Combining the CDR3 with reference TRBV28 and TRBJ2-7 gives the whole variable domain DVKVTQSSRYLVKRTGEKVFLECVQDMDHENMFWYRQDPGLGLRLIYFSYDVKMKEKGDIPEGYSVSREKKERFSLILESASTNQTSMYLCASSPLELGERGYEQYFGPGTRLTVT.

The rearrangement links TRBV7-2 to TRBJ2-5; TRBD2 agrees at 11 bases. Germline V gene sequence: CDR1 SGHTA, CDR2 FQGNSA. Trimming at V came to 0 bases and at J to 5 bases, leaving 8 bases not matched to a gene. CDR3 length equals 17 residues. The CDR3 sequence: CASSLAAVAGGSETQYF. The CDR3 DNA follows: TGTGCCAGCAGCTTAGCAGCCGTAGCGGGAGGGAGCGAGACCCAGTACTTC.

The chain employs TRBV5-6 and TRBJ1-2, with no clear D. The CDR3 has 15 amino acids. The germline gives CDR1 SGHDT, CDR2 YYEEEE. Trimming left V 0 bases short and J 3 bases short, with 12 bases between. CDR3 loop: CASSLGQANDYGYTF. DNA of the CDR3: TGTGCCAGCAGCTTGGGGCAGGCAAACGACTATGGCTACACCTTC.

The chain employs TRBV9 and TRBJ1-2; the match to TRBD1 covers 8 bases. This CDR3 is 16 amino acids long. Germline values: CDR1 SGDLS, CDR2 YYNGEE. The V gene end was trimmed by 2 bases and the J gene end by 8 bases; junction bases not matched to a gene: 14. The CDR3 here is CASSVEPTGDVGGYTF. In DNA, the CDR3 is TGTGCCAGCAGCGTCGAACCGACAGGGGACGTGGGGGGCTACACCTTC.